The 29 T cell receptor beta chains reported below all come from one sample, sequenced in a study of shared clonotypes between healthy human individuals (dated by TCRdb to 2018 to 2021). The library relied on the immunoSEQ multiplex PCR assay. TCRdb limited this immuneACCESS table to in-frame rearrangements with V and J called. A share of clones is missing; checked studies link under half to unresolved V genes, and the rest is unexplained. The sample table contains 2 million or so clones; only one count was recorded for about 95% of them. The ten most abundant clones make up 0.85% to 1.2% of the sample. CD8 naive samples were obtained by positive selection for CCR7 among CD45RO-negative cells, yielding a CD45RA+CCR7+ population from which TemRA cells were excluded. The source material was naive CD8+ T cells sorted from blood. The cell subset or site label here, explained by the study, means: CD45RA+CCR7+. The receptors stem from a man younger than 30 in good health.

In the case of this clone: The same CDR3 arises from other DNA sequences in this sample as well. The V call is TRBV7-9, the J call TRBJ2-7; D possibly corresponds to TRBD2 (5 bases). V gave up 4 bases and J gave up 7 bases, with 8 bases separating them. Germline CDR1 and CDR2: SEHNR and FQNEAQ (reference sequence). The CDR3 spans 11 residues. CDR3 loop: CASSSSGEQYF. CDR3 nucleotides: TGTGCCAGCAGCTCTTCGGGGGAGCAGTACTTC.

This clone appeared a single time. The chain recombines TRBV4-2 with TRBJ2-3; TRBD2 agrees at 9 bases. After removal of 0 bases from V and 5 bases from J, the junction contained 9 bases not matched to a gene. The CDR3 is made up of 17 amino acids. Germline V lookup: CDR1 LGHNA, CDR2 YNFKEQ. The CDR3, as DNA: TGTGCCAGCAGCCAAGACCTAGCGGGGCCGATTATAGATACGCAGTATTTT. It codes for CASSQDLAGPIIDTQYF.

The CDR3 is CASSLGVGTGDSPLHF. The CDR3 coding sequence is TGTGCCAGCAGTTTAGGGGTGGGGACAGGGGATTCACCCCTCCACTTT. The genes are TRBV28 and TRBJ1-6; TRBD1 agrees at 10 bases. Losses at the gene ends were 2 bases for V and 8 bases for J; bases not matched to a gene: 6. The CDR3 sequence is 16 residues long. Per germline, CDR1 MDHEN and CDR2 SYDVKM.

Comments on this clone: Other DNA sequences from this sample encode an identical CDR3 as well. The V call is TRBV27, the J call TRBJ2-5; a possible D gene is TRBD2 (5 bases). The germline V gene has CDR1 MNHEY and CDR2 SMNVEV (reference sequence). The CDR3 consists of 14 residues. The V end was cut by 5 bases, the J end by 3 bases, with 13 bases between. In DNA, the CDR3 is TGTGCCAGCAGTCCCCTGGGAGCCGAAGAGACCCAGTACTTC. This codes for CASSPLGAEETQYF.

This clone was found a few times. The chain combines TRBV7-9 with TRBJ1-4, with TRBD1 as a possible D gene (5 bases). Germline CDR1 SEHNR, CDR2 FQNEAQ (reference sequence). CDR3 length equals 14 residues. Trimming left V 2 bases short and J 6 bases short, with 10 bases between. This CDR3 reads CASSLSGGDEKLFF. CDR3 sequence (DNA): TGTGCCAGCAGCTTAAGTGGGGGAGATGAAAAACTGTTTTTT. Based on the CDR3 plus reference TRBV7-9 and TRBJ1-4, the full variable domain is DTGVSQNPRHKITKRGQNVTFRCDPISEHNRLYWYRQTLGQGPEFLTYFQNEAQLEKSRLLSDRFSAERPKGSFSTLEIQRTEQGDSAMYLCASSLSGGDEKLFFGSGTQLSVL.

J is TRBJ2-5 and V is TRBV7-9, with 7 bases identical to TRBD1. CDR1 is SEHNR and CDR2 is FQNEAQ in the germline V gene (reference sequence). Trimming at V came to 5 bases and at J to 4 bases, leaving 10 bases not matched to a gene. The CDR3 contains 15 residues. As DNA, the CDR3 is TGTGCCAGCAGCCAAGACAGGGTGGGAAGAGAGACCCAGTACTTC. It translates to CASSQDRVGRETQYF. The full variable domain, completed using reference TRBV7-9 and TRBJ2-5, is DTGVSQNPRHKITKRGQNVTFRCDPISEHNRLYWYRQTLGQGPEFLTYFQNEAQLEKSRLLSDRFSAERPKGSFSTLEIQRTEQGDSAMYLCASSQDRVGRETQYFGPGTRLLVL.

The chain couples TRBV25-1 to TRBJ1-5; TRBD1 matches 10 bases. V trimming: 3 bases; J trimming: 4 bases; junction bases outside the gene matches: 0. The CDR3 is 14 amino acids. Germline CDR1 and CDR2: MGHDK and SYGVNS. The CDR3 DNA is TGTGCCAGCAGTGAGGGACAGGGGAATCAGCCCCAGCATTTT. This encodes CASSEGQGNQPQHF.

The gene calls are TRBV14 and TRBJ2-5, with 8 bases matching TRBD1. The CDR3 covers 14 residues. With 3 bases clipped from V and 4 bases from J, the junction kept 4 bases outside the gene matches. Germline V gene sequence: CDR1 SGHDN, CDR2 FVKESK. This chain's CDR3 is CASSQTGVRETQYF. As DNA, the CDR3 is TGTGCCAGCAGCCAGACAGGGGTACGAGAGACCCAGTACTTC.

The chain uses TRBV5-4 and TRBJ1-6; D is possibly TRBD1 (5 bases). V was pared by 3 bases and J by 12 bases, with 10 bases between. The CDR3 is made up of 12 amino acids. Germline V lookup: CDR1 SGHNT, CDR2 YYREEE (reference sequence). The CDR3 region has the DNA TGTGCCAGCAGCTCGACAGAAGAACCCCTCCACTTT. It yields the protein CASSSTEEPLHF.

The J gene is TRBJ2-7, the V gene TRBV7-9, with 8 bases lining up with TRBD1. This CDR3 is 19 amino acids long. Per the germline V gene, CDR1 is SEHNR and CDR2 is FQNEAQ (reference sequence). V dropped 4 bases and J dropped 3; count of bases not matched to a gene: 20. The CDR3 loop is CASSSIRQGSLPRGYEQYF. CDR3 bases: TGTGCCAGCAGCTCGATCCGACAGGGGTCACTTCCGAGGGGCTACGAGCAGTACTTC.

The chain combines TRBV7-9 with TRBJ1-5, with no clear D. This CDR3 has 16 residues. V was shortened by 0 bases and J by 0 bases, with 9 bases between the two germline ends. Germline V gene data show CDR1 as SEHNR and CDR2 as FQNEAQ (reference sequence). The CDR3 nucleotides are TGTGCCAGCAGCTTAGCGGCAGTGGATAGCAATCAGCCCCAGCATTTT. Encoded protein: CASSLAAVDSNQPQHF.

This clone has a single count. The sample carries other DNA sequences with the same CDR3. The chain carries TRBV9 and TRBJ2-7; D might be TRBD2 (6 bases). Germline V lookup: CDR1 SGDLS, CDR2 YYNGEE. V was shortened by 0 bases and J by 2 bases, with 12 bases between the two germline ends. The CDR3 spans 15 residues. This chain's CDR3 is CASSVGVAVTYEQYF. CDR3 sequence (DNA): TGTGCCAGCAGCGTAGGAGTAGCGGTAACCTACGAGCAGTACTTC.

The chain is built from TRBV5-1 and TRBJ2-2; TRBD2 agrees at 9 bases. This CDR3 has 15 residues. V lost 3 bases to trimming and J lost 1 base; unmatched junction nucleotides: 1. Germline V CDR1 and CDR2: SGHRS, YFSETQ. The CDR3 sequence: CASSYSGGNTGELFF. The CDR3 region has the DNA TGCGCCAGCAGCTATAGCGGGGGGAACACCGGGGAGCTGTTTTTT.

CDR3 DNA: TGTGCCAGCAGCTCCACTGCTAGCGCTTACAATGAGCAGTTCTTC. It translates to CASSSTASAYNEQFF. The rearrangement joins TRBV11-3 to TRBJ2-1; tentative D call: TRBD2 (6 bases). The V end lost 4 bases, the J end lost 4 bases, and 14 bases lay between the germline ends. Germline CDR1 and CDR2: SGHNT and YENEEA. The CDR3 sequence is 15 residues long.

The chain employs TRBV30 and TRBJ1-2; 7 bases agree with TRBD1. The ends lost 8 bases at V and 6 bases at J; junction bases unmatched: 12. This CDR3 is built from 13 residues. Germline CDR1 GTSNPN, CDR2 SVGIG (reference sequence). The CDR3 loop is CAISRLGQDGYTF. The CDR3 coding sequence is TGTGCCATTTCCCGCCTAGGACAGGATGGCTACACCTTC.

The chain employs TRBV27 and TRBJ2-3; perhaps D is TRBD1 or TRBD2 (5 bases each). CDR3 length: 16 residues. CDR1 and CDR2 (germline): MNHEY, SMNVEV (reference sequence). The ends were cut back, 5 bases at V and 1 base at J, with 16 bases in the middle. The CDR3 coding sequence is TGTGCCAGCAGTCTCAGCCCGGGACGCGGCACAGATACGCAGTATTTT. It encodes CASSLSPGRGTDTQYF.

V usage is TRBV7-6 and J usage is TRBJ2-3; 9 bases map to TRBD2. V gave up 0 bases and J gave up 4 bases; unmatched junction bases: 8. Germline-derived CDR1 and CDR2 are SGHVS and FNYEAQ. This CDR3 has 17 amino acids. The CDR3 sequence is CASSLASSGSFADTQYF. The CDR3 nucleotides read TGTGCCAGCAGCTTAGCGAGTAGCGGGAGTTTCGCAGATACGCAGTATTTT.

The chain joins TRBV27 to TRBJ2-7; TRBD2 matches 11 bases. The CDR3 covers 17 residues. Looked up from germline, CDR1 is MNHEY and CDR2 is SMNVEV (reference sequence). V trimming: 2 bases; J trimming: 2 bases; junction bases outside the gene matches: 8. The DNA of the CDR3 is TGTGCCAGCAGTTTAGGGGGGGGACTAGCGGAGGCCTACGAGCAGTACTTC. Translated, it gives CASSLGGGLAEAYEQYF.

The table lists this clone with a count of one. The CDR3 DNA sequence: TGTGCCAGCAGTGACCCGACAGGATTGAACACCGGGGAGCTGTTTTTT. The encoded protein is CASSDPTGLNTGELFF. The chain recombines TRBV2 with TRBJ2-2, with D possibly TRBD1 on 6 matching bases. The CDR3 is made up of 16 amino acids. Trimming took 3 bases from V and 1 from J, leaving 12 bases between them. Germline lookup yields CDR1 SNHLY and CDR2 FYNNEI. Drawing the rest from reference TRBV2 and TRBJ2-2, the complete variable domain is EPEVTQTPSHQVTQMGQEVILRCVPISNHLYFYWYRQILGQKVEFLVSFYNNEISEKSEIFDDQFSVERPDGSNFTLKIRSTKLEDSAMYFCASSDPTGLNTGELFFGEGSRLTVL.

This clone came up once. The chain combines TRBV7-9 with TRBJ1-4; D remains unclear. Germline CDR1 SEHNR, CDR2 FQNEAQ (reference sequence). Trimming removed 5 bases at V and 0 bases at J, with 10 bases between. The CDR3 contains 15 residues. In nucleotides, the CDR3 is TGTGCCAGCAGCCCAGAAAGTGCAACTAATGAAAAACTGTTTTTT. Amino acids: CASSPESATNEKLFF.

The chain recombines TRBV6-5 with TRBJ2-1, with 7 bases lining up with TRBD1. Losses at the gene ends were 6 bases for V and 9 bases for J; bases not matched to a gene: 11. The V gene's germline CDR1 is MNHEY and CDR2 SVGAGI. The CDR3 is 14 amino acids. CDR3 protein: CASSPSDREPEQFF. The CDR3 region has the DNA TGTGCCAGCAGCCCATCCGACAGGGAACCTGAGCAGTTCTTC.

The chain is built from TRBV4-3 and TRBJ2-2; a possible D gene is TRBD1 (6 bases). Trimming took 5 bases from V and 5 from J, leaving 18 bases between them. Germline V gene data show CDR1 as LGHNA and CDR2 as YSLEER. CDR3 length equals 16 residues. CDR3 sequence (DNA): TGCGCCAGCAGCAAAACAAGCCAGGGGTATACCGGGGAGCTGTTTTTT. Protein: CASSKTSQGYTGELFF.

V usage is TRBV9 and J usage is TRBJ2-3, with D perhaps TRBD1 or TRBD2 (5 bases each). The CDR3 is 17 residues long. The V end lost 3 bases, the J end lost 4 bases, and 21 bases lay between the germline ends. Germline-derived CDR1 and CDR2 are SGDLS and YYNGEE. The CDR3 DNA sequence: TGTGCCAGCAGCGCCACCTGGGGGACGGCCGGTGCAGATACGCAGTATTTT. Protein sequence: CASSATWGTAGADTQYF.

The V and J genes are TRBV5-6 and TRBJ2-3; TRBD2 matches 9 bases. CDR1 is SGHDT and CDR2 is YYEEEE in the germline V gene. CDR3 length equals 14 residues. Trimming cost V 7 bases and J 4 bases; bases outside gene matches: 7. The CDR3 reads CASGISGSSDTQYF. The CDR3 DNA sequence: TGTGCCAGCGGTATTAGCGGGAGTTCAGATACGCAGTATTTT.

Here the CDR3 reads CASSLAGVITGELFF. CDR3 nucleotide sequence: TGCGCCAGCAGCTTGGCGGGAGTCATTACCGGGGAGCTGTTTTTT. The chain recombines TRBV5-1 with TRBJ2-2; D may be TRBD2 (6 bases). V lost 0 bases, J lost 5 bases, and 11 bases lay in between. The CDR3 sequence is 15 residues long. The V gene's germline CDR1 is SGHRS and CDR2 YFSETQ.

This chain joins TRBV7-9 and TRBJ2-7, with 7 nucleotides matching TRBD2. V dropped 2 bases and J dropped 1; count of bases not matched to a gene: 8. The CDR3 extends over 16 amino acids. The germline gives CDR1 SEHNR, CDR2 FQNEAQ (reference sequence). CDR3 in DNA: TGTGCCAGCAGCTTACTGACTAGCTCAATGTCCTACGAGCAGTACTTC. The encoded protein is CASSLLTSSMSYEQYF.

The V call is TRBV27, the J call TRBJ1-1; the D is unclear. Germline assignment: CDR1 MNHEY and CDR2 SMNVEV (reference sequence). V lost 3 bases and J lost 8, with 19 bases in between. This CDR3 contains 15 residues. CDR3: CASSLRFADRAEAFF. The CDR3 nucleotides read TGTGCCAGCAGTTTGCGTTTCGCGGATCGGGCGGAAGCTTTCTTT.

The gene calls are TRBV2 and TRBJ2-4, with D uncertain. Looked up from germline, CDR1 is SNHLY and CDR2 is FYNNEI. V was trimmed by 3 bases and J by 1 base, leaving 10 bases between them. The CDR3 loop spans 15 amino acids. CDR3 loop: CASSDTSSAKNIQYF. DNA of the CDR3: TGTGCCAGCAGTGATACCTCCAGCGCCAAAAACATTCAGTACTTC.

V is TRBV4-1 and J is TRBJ1-5, with D uncertain. The ends were cut back, 0 bases at V and 5 bases at J, with 14 bases in the middle. The length of the CDR3 is 16 residues. In germline, CDR1 is MGHRA, CDR2 YSYEKL. This CDR3 is CASSQDSAGLYQPQHF. DNA of the CDR3: TGCGCCAGCAGCCAAGATTCAGCAGGTTTATATCAGCCCCAGCATTTT.